The T cell receptor (beta chain) under discussion was sequenced for a study of shared clonotypes between healthy human individuals. Germline V gene lookup returns CDR1 SGHRS and CDR2 YFSETQ. The V gene end was trimmed by 4 bases and the J gene end by 1 base; junction bases not matched to a gene: 12. This CDR3 is built from 19 residues. Notes on the study in general: What limited the represented genetic and exposure-history diversity was the small number of donors. In general, naive subsets displayed greater estimated richness than memory subsets did.

The genomic DNA of each subset was split evenly across several immunoSEQ plates. Libraries were prepared by immunoSEQ multiplex PCR; TCRdb keeps only in-frame clonotypes and omits some of them. The sample records 730,000 or so clones, roughly 70% being singletons. Free of recent acute infections or vaccinations, the donors were healthy HIV-negative adults. To note about this clone: Its antigen is as yet unknown.

This receptor was taken from a woman aged 25-40 years in good health. Sequencing was performed on memory CD4+ T cells sorted from blood. Subset here: CD45RA-negative fraction. The chain joins TRBV5-1 to TRBJ2-1; 12 bases agree with TRBD2. Here the CDR3 reads CASSPSGTSGFGSYNEQFF. DNA of the CDR3: TGCGCCAGCAGCCCATCCGGGACTAGCGGGTTCGGGTCCTACAATGAGCAGTTCTTC.